Below are 32 T cell receptor beta chains sequenced from a single sample in a study of regulatory T cells in long-lasting Graves disease. Time point denoted: persistent/refractory GD, antithyroid drugs over 5 years with positive TRAb. PBMC RNA was the source of the TCR library. Building the TCR beta libraries relied on iRepertoire HTBI primers, and CDR3 regions underwent Arm-PCR. MiXCR was run by TCRdb on the multiplex PCR reads, yielding one entry per CDR3 protein. Of about 420,000 distinct CDR3 sequences in the sample, roughly a quarter were seen once. Specimen: peripheral blood mononuclear cells (PBMCs), collected when the disease was refractory, from a patient treated with antithyroid drugs. These receptors were obtained from a female donor with Graves disease.

There are many counts of this clonotype. The chain recombines TRBV6-2 or TRBV6-3 with TRBJ2-4; 7 bases match TRBD2. The V gene's germline CDR1 is MNHEY and CDR2 SVGEGT. CDR3 length equals 21 residues. Trimming cost V 7 bases and J 0 bases; bases outside gene matches: 24. CDR3 sequence: CASKAAADYANGGIAKNIQYF. The CDR3 nucleotides read TGTGCCAGCAAAGCTGCCGCCGACTATGCCAACGGGGGGATAGCCAAAAACATTCAGTACTTC.

In this sample, this clonotype turned up many times. This chain joins TRBV12-3 or TRBV12-4 and TRBJ2-2; D is unclear. Trimming cost V 4 bases and J 0 bases, with 6 bases left between them. CDR3 size: 14 residues. CDR3 sequence (DNA): TGTGCCAGCAGTTGGGCAGCGAACACCGGGGAGCTGTTTTTT. Encoded protein: CASSWAANTGELFF.

The rearrangement links TRBV24-1 to TRBJ1-3; no clear D. V lost 1 base and J lost 0, with 9 bases in between. This CDR3 is 16 amino acids long. Per the germline V gene, CDR1 is KGHDR and CDR2 is SFDVKD. CDR3 sequence: CATSDFFRISGNTIYF. In DNA, the CDR3 is TGTGCCACCAGTGATTTCTTCCGGATCTCTGGAAACACCATATATTTT.

The CDR3 region has the DNA TGTGCCAGCAGCCTAACTAGACCCAGCTCCTACAATGAGCAGTTCTTC. This gives the protein CASSLTRPSSYNEQFF. V is TRBV6-2 or TRBV6-3 and J is TRBJ2-1; TRBD2 is a possible D gene (5 bases). Trimming pared 6 bases from V and 0 bases from J, leaving 15 bases between. The germline CDR1 and CDR2 sequences are MNHEY and SVGEGT. The CDR3 sequence is 16 residues long.

There are a few counts of this clonotype. This rearrangement joins TRBV9 to TRBJ2-7; TRBD2 aligns across 7 bases. Germline CDR1 SGDLS, CDR2 YYNGEE. J was trimmed by 2 bases and V by 4 bases; bases with no gene match: 0. There are 12 residues in the CDR3. The CDR3 protein is CASSREAYEQYF. CDR3 nucleotide sequence: TGTGCCAGCAGCCGGGAGGCCTACGAGCAGTACTTC.

Many counts were recorded for this clonotype. This sequence joins TRBV6-2 or TRBV6-3 and TRBJ2-7; TRBD2 aligns across 10 bases. Trimming at V came to 2 bases and at J to 2 bases, leaving 12 bases not matched to a gene. The CDR3 spans 18 residues. The germline CDR1 and CDR2 sequences are MNHEY and SVGEGT. The CDR3 spells CASSYVIAGGPRTYEQYF. The CDR3 coding sequence is TGTGCCAGCAGTTACGTTATAGCGGGAGGCCCCAGGACCTACGAGCAGTACTTC.

The J gene is TRBJ1-2, the V gene TRBV12-3 or TRBV12-4, with D hard to call. The length of the CDR3 is 14 residues. The ends were cut back, 5 bases at V and 8 bases at J, with 18 bases in the middle. This chain's CDR3 is CASSAVQKPHGYTF. CDR3 coding DNA: TGTGCCAGCAGTGCTGTCCAGAAACCCCACGGCTACACCTTC.

The chain couples TRBV28 to TRBJ2-1; 10 bases agree with TRBD2. Germline values: CDR1 MDHEN, CDR2 SYDVKM. V dropped 7 bases and J dropped 5; count of bases not matched to a gene: 8. The CDR3 runs 15 residues. DNA for the CDR3: TGTGCCAGCATCCCAGCGGGAGGGCCGAACAATGAGCAGTTCTTC. This encodes CASIPAGGPNNEQFF.

In its sample, this clonotype was seen many times. V and J are TRBV7-2 and TRBJ1-1; D is ambiguous. Trimming took off 4 bases at V and 1 base at J, with 7 bases between the two ends. The CDR3 covers 13 residues. The germline V gene encodes CDR1 SGHTA and CDR2 FQGNSA. CDR3 nucleotide sequence: TGTGCCAGCAGCTGGGATAAGAACACTGAAGCTTTCTTT. Protein: CASSWDKNTEAFF.

The chain carries TRBV3-1 and TRBJ1-2; 7 nucleotides line up with TRBD1. The CDR3 consists of 14 residues. With V trimmed by 3 bases and J by 4 bases, 5 bases remained unmatched. Germline values: CDR1 LGHDT, CDR2 YNNKEL (reference sequence). The CDR3 sequence: CASSQATGTYGYTF. In DNA, the CDR3 is TGTGCCAGCAGCCAGGCGACAGGGACCTATGGCTACACCTTC.

This rearrangement joins TRBV12-3 or TRBV12-4 to TRBJ1-5; D is possibly TRBD1 (6 bases). The CDR3 is 14 amino acids. V was shortened by 3 bases and J by 4 bases, with 10 bases between the two germline ends. The CDR3 coding sequence is TGTGCCAGCAGTTTCAAGGGGGGGAATCAGCCCCAGCATTTT. Residues: CASSFKGGNQPQHF.

The chain is built from TRBV10-3 and TRBJ2-7, with 10 bases aligning to TRBD2. The CDR3 covers 14 residues. Trimming cost V 4 bases and J 7 bases; bases outside gene matches: 7. CDR1 is ENHRY, CDR2 SYGVKD, per germline. CDR3 in DNA: TGTGCCATCAGTGGGACTAGCGGAGGGGGAGAGCAGTACTTC. Translating gives CAISGTSGGGEQYF.

The chain carries TRBV19 and TRBJ2-7; D might be TRBD1 or TRBD2, each matching 5 bases. Germline V gene data show CDR1 as LNHDA and CDR2 as SQIVND (reference sequence). This CDR3 spans 12 amino acids. Trimming removed 10 bases from V and 3 bases from J, with 13 bases in between. CDR3 coding DNA: TGTGCCACCACACGGGACGGCTACGAGCAGTACTTC. Translating gives CATTRDGYEQYF.

Ten or more counts support this clonotype. CDR3 amino acids: CASGRQGRDEKLFF. CDR3 sequence (DNA): TGTGCCAGCGGACGACAGGGTCGAGATGAAAAACTGTTTTTT. The chain joins TRBV3-1 to TRBJ1-4, with 7 bases fitting TRBD1. CDR3 length: 14 amino acids. The ends lost 8 bases at V and 6 bases at J; junction bases unmatched: 9. Germline CDR1 reads LGHDT; CDR2 reads YNNKEL (reference sequence).

This clonotype has a count of ten or more. CDR3 nucleotides: TGTGCCAGCAGCGTTACTAGGGCCGGGGAGCTGTTTTTT. Its translation: CASSVTRAGELFF. The rearrangement uses TRBV28 and TRBJ2-2, with TRBD2 as a possible D gene (5 bases). Germline V gene lookup returns CDR1 MDHEN and CDR2 SYDVKM. The CDR3 is 13 residues long. V lost 6 bases to trimming and J lost 6 bases, with 11 bases between them.

This clonotype was seen only a few times. The chain combines TRBV4-1 with TRBJ2-7; either TRBD1 or TRBD2 may fit D (6 bases each). Germline values: CDR1 MGHRA, CDR2 YSYEKL. V shed 3 bases and J shed 5 bases, with 20 bases lying between them. The CDR3 runs 16 residues. The DNA of the CDR3 is TGCGCCAGCAGCCAGACGGCTGCTAGCGAGGGGGACGAGCAGTACTTC. Residues: CASSQTAASEGDEQYF.

The CDR3 DNA sequence: TGTGCCAGCAGCTTGGCGGGACAGCACAATCAGCCCCAGCATTTT. Protein sequence: CASSLAGQHNQPQHF. V usage is TRBV7-9 and J usage is TRBJ1-5, with TRBD1 matching over 7 bases. The CDR3 has 15 amino acids. The V and J ends lost 3 bases and 3 bases, in that order; junction bases with no gene match: 5. Per germline, CDR1 SEHNR and CDR2 FQNEAQ (reference sequence).

There are many counts of this clonotype. The chain carries TRBV27 and TRBJ2-7; 7 nucleotides align to TRBD1. CDR1 and CDR2 (germline): MNHEY, SMNVEV (reference sequence). V was clipped by 2 bases and J by 5 bases; unmatched bases: 6. The CDR3 runs 14 residues. Here the CDR3 DNA reads TGTGCCAGCAGTTTAGCCAGGGGGAACGACGAGCAGTACTTC. It encodes CASSLARGNDEQYF.

The chain is built from TRBV20-1 and TRBJ2-1; D remains ambiguous. The V gene's germline CDR1 is DFQATT and CDR2 SNEGSKA (reference sequence). The CDR3 spans 12 residues. The ends were cut back, 6 bases at V and 6 bases at J, with 12 bases in the middle. In nucleotides, the CDR3 is TGCAGTGCCCTCGAATCGGGCAATGAGCAGTTCTTC. Translated, it gives CSALESGNEQFF.

The chain joins TRBV6-2 or TRBV6-3 to TRBJ2-5; 13 bases are shared with TRBD2. The V and J ends lost 4 bases and 7 bases, in that order; junction bases with no gene match: 12. Germline CDR1 reads MNHEY; CDR2 reads SVGEGT. The CDR3 contains 17 residues. The CDR3 DNA reads TGTGCCAGCAGTTCTTCCGGGACTAGCGGGGTGAAGGGGACCCAGTACTTC. Residues: CASSSSGTSGVKGTQYF.

This clonotype was recorded many times. The rearrangement joins TRBV2 to TRBJ1-5; no firm D call. This CDR3 spans 14 amino acids. Germline V lookup: CDR1 SNHLY, CDR2 FYNNEI. The germline V and J ends were trimmed by 6 bases and 2 bases, with 11 bases remaining between them. The CDR3 DNA follows: TGTGCCAGCAGGGAGAGGCTAGGCAATCAGCCCCAGCATTTT. Its translation: CASRERLGNQPQHF.

This chain joins TRBV5-1 and TRBJ2-7; 7 bases align to TRBD1. Looked up from germline, CDR1 is SGHRS and CDR2 is YFSETQ. This CDR3 is built from 14 residues. Trimming cost V 4 bases and J 3 bases; bases outside gene matches: 7. The CDR3 DNA follows: TGCGCCAGCAGCCCGGGACAGCGTGGCTACGAGCAGTACTTC. Protein: CASSPGQRGYEQYF.

In this sample, this clonotype turned up a few times. The chain links TRBV20-1 to TRBJ1-5, with no clear D. CDR1 is DFQATT and CDR2 is SNEGSKA in the germline V gene (reference sequence). The CDR3 runs 13 residues. V was shortened by 2 bases and J by 3 bases, with 8 bases between the two germline ends. CDR3 DNA sequence: TGCAGTGCTAGACCTAGCCTCAATCAGCCCCAGCATTTT. This codes for CSARPSLNQPQHF.

The chain joins TRBV15 to TRBJ2-7, with 7 positions matching TRBD1. Trimming cost V 1 base and J 6 bases; bases outside gene matches: 9. The CDR3 totals 15 residues. The germline V gene has CDR1 LNHNV and CDR2 YYDKDF (reference sequence). The DNA for the CDR3 is TGTGCCACCAGCAGAGCAGGGGGTGGGACGTCCGAGCAGTACTTC. Translating it yields CATSRAGGGTSEQYF.

V and J are TRBV20-1 and TRBJ2-6; D ambiguous. Trimming cost V 2 bases and J 3 bases, with 8 bases left between them. The germline CDR1 and CDR2 sequences are DFQATT and SNEGSKA (reference sequence). The CDR3 runs 14 residues. CDR3 residues: CSARMTYGANVLTF. DNA for the CDR3: TGCAGTGCTAGAATGACTTATGGGGCCAACGTCCTGACTTTC.

Ten or more counts support this clonotype. The rearrangement links TRBV29-1 to TRBJ1-2; D not resolved. The germline gives CDR1 SQVTM, CDR2 ANQGSEA. The germline V and J ends were trimmed by 5 bases and 8 bases, with 9 bases remaining between them. This CDR3 contains 10 residues. The chain's CDR3 is CSVSTSGYTF. DNA for the CDR3: TGCAGCGTTTCTACCAGCGGCTACACCTTC.

The chain has TRBV5-1 and TRBJ1-2, with 8 positions matching TRBD1. The CDR3 runs 14 residues. V was pared by 4 bases and J by 4 bases, with 6 bases of the junction left unmatched. CDR1 SGHRS and CDR2 YFSETQ come from the germline V gene. The DNA for the CDR3 is TGCGCCAGCAGCCACGACAGGGGCGCCTATGGCTACACCTTC. It yields the protein CASSHDRGAYGYTF.

V and J are TRBV7-3 and TRBJ2-2; D gene unclear. Trimming stripped 2 bases from V and 5 bases from J, with 9 bases between. Germline values: CDR1 SGHTA, CDR2 FQGTGA. CDR3 length: 14 residues. CDR3 sequence: CASSLGDRTGELFF. In nucleotides, the CDR3 is TGTGCCAGCAGCTTAGGGGATCGTACCGGGGAGCTGTTTTTT.

This chain joins TRBV29-1 and TRBJ1-1; 9 bases align to TRBD1. J lost 4 bases, V lost 3 bases, and 9 bases had no gene match. The germline CDR1 and CDR2 sequences are SQVTM and ANQGSEA. The CDR3 spans 15 residues. The CDR3 region is CSVEGQGSFGTEAFF. CDR3 bases: TGCAGCGTTGAGGGACAGGGCTCTTTTGGCACTGAAGCTTTCTTT.

About this clonotype: This sequence may be a read error, since a much larger clone differs from it by one base. This chain connects TRBV11-2 to TRBJ1-1; D remains unclear. There are 13 residues in the CDR3. CDR1 is SGHAT, CDR2 FQNNGV, per germline. The CDR3 nucleotides read TGTGCCAGCAGCTTAGGGGCCGGGGTGGAAGTTTTCTTT. It specifies CASSLGAGVEVFF.

This clonotype has a handful of counts. The V call is TRBV19, the J call TRBJ1-2, with D maybe TRBD1 (5 bases). Per the germline V gene, CDR1 is LNHDA and CDR2 is SQIVND (reference sequence). The CDR3 spans 14 residues. Trimming removed 7 bases from V and 0 bases from J, with 12 bases in between. This CDR3 is CASIDSSSNYGYTF. Written as DNA, the CDR3 is TGTGCCAGTATAGACAGCAGTTCTAACTATGGCTACACCTTC.

In its sample, this clonotype was seen many times. This chain uses TRBV28 with TRBJ1-2, with unresolved D. Per the germline V gene, CDR1 is MDHEN and CDR2 is SYDVKM. The ends were cut back, 3 bases at V and 5 bases at J, with 7 bases in the middle. The CDR3 has 12 amino acids. The CDR3 nucleotides read TGTGCCAGCAGTTTGAGACCTTATGGCTACACCTTC. Translating gives CASSLRPYGYTF.